This T cell receptor beta chain was sequenced during a study of T cell clonality in common variable immunodeficiency. The study, taken as a whole, reports: CVID subjects had higher TCRbeta clonality than healthy controls, most marked in about a third.

The repertoire was sequenced with immunoSEQ multiplex PCR; TCRdb's copy has only in-frame clones and lacks some. This sample has roughly 32,000 clones, each found more than once. This clone was detected ten times or more. Its antigen is as yet unknown. Read data end 3 residues before the CDR3 end; the end is taken from the germline J gene. Both groups were predominantly of Caucasian heritage. Trimming took off 3 bases at V and 5 bases at J, with 18 bases between the two ends. Germline loops: CDR1 GTSNPN, CDR2 SVGIG (reference sequence). CDR3 length: 15 residues. The chain employs TRBV30 and TRBJ2-3; TRBD2 is a possible D gene (6 bases). The specimen sequenced was peripheral blood mononuclear cells. The clonotype originates from a person between 18 and 75 years old in good health. The CDR3: CAWSPVGGGQDTQYF. The sequenced part of the CDR3 DNA is TGTGCCTGGAGCCCGGTGGGGGGAGGTCAAGATACG.